The 14 T cell receptor beta chains given below trace back to one sample, sequenced in a study of T cell repertoires in cytomegalovirus infection. These TCRs' antigens remain unknown. MiXCR, run by TCRdb on the reads, gives a single entry per CDR3 protein. This sample yields approximately 730,000 distinct CDR3 sequences, of which around 35% are seen a single time; around a sixth belongs to the top ten. Sequencing was performed on cultured PBMCs, taken from culture after CMV antigen stimulation. These receptors originate from a human donor in good health (CMV status not recorded). Some clones in this sample may be carry-over from other donors' samples.

The chain has TRBV19 and TRBJ1-5, with 8 bases aligning to TRBD1. The junction had 10 bases not matched to a gene; V was cut back by 5 bases and J by 4 bases. CDR3 length equals 16 residues. CDR1 and CDR2 (germline): LNHDA, SQIVND (reference sequence). CDR3 region: CASSSLAGDRNQPQHF. In DNA, the CDR3 is TGTGCCAGTAGTTCCCTGGCCGGGGACAGGAATCAGCCCCAGCATTTT.

The gene calls are TRBV19 and TRBJ1-5; 7 bases agree with TRBD1. Germline lookup yields CDR1 LNHDA and CDR2 SQIVND (reference sequence). V lost 3 bases to trimming and J lost 6 bases; unmatched junction nucleotides: 5. CDR3 length: 14 amino acids. The CDR3 DNA sequence: TGTGCCAGTAGTATCGACAGGGTAGCTCAGCCCCAGCATTTT. Amino acid sequence: CASSIDRVAQPQHF.

This clonotype was detected a few times. The chain recombines TRBV6-1 with TRBJ2-7; 8 bases align to TRBD1. The CDR3 loop spans 14 amino acids. The J segment lost 6 bases and the V segment lost 6 bases, leaving 10 bases of the junction unmatched. Germline V gene data show CDR1 as MNHNS and CDR2 as SASEGT. In DNA form, the CDR3 reads TGTGCCAGCAGAAACCTGGACAGGGCGGGCGAGCAGTACTTC. Translated, it gives CASRNLDRAGEQYF.

The chain carries TRBV12-3 or TRBV12-4 and TRBJ1-5; D gene unclear. V was shortened by 5 bases and J by 0 bases, with 14 bases between the two germline ends. The CDR3 length is 16 residues. DNA of the CDR3: TGTGCCAGCAGTCCTAGGCCACCTTATAGCAATCAGCCCCAGCATTTT. This codes for CASSPRPPYSNQPQHF.

A few counts support this clonotype. As DNA, the CDR3 is TGTGCCAGTAGTCCAAACGGGGCCCCTGAAGCTTTCTTT. Residues: CASSPNGAPEAFF. This chain joins TRBV19 and TRBJ1-1, with a tentative D call TRBD1 (5 bases). The CDR3 loop spans 13 amino acids. V lost 5 bases and J 6 bases, leaving 13 bases between the germline ends. The V gene's germline CDR1 is LNHDA and CDR2 SQIVND (reference sequence). Complete variable domain (other parts from reference TRBV19 and TRBJ1-1): DGGITQSPKYLFRKEGQNVTLSCEQNLNHDAMYWYRQDPGQGLRLIYYSQIVNDFQKGDIAEGYSVSREKKESFPLTVTSAQKNPTAFYLCASSPNGAPEAFFGQGTRLTVV.

This clonotype was seen a handful of times. This rearrangement joins TRBV7-2 to TRBJ2-5; D remains unclear. This CDR3 region has 12 residues. Germline V lookup: CDR1 SGHTA, CDR2 FQGNSA. Trimming pared 5 bases from V and 5 bases from J, leaving 9 bases between. The CDR3 DNA sequence: TGTGCCAGCAGCCCCTCGATGGAGACCCAGTACTTC. Its protein product is CASSPSMETQYF.

This clonotype was observed at least ten times. J is TRBJ2-7 and V is TRBV6-1; D possibly corresponds to TRBD1 (5 bases). This CDR3 spans 14 amino acids. Trimming removed 7 bases from V and 3 bases from J, with 16 bases in between. Germline CDR1 MNHNS, CDR2 SASEGT. CDR3 protein: CASTKRGRNYEQYF. The CDR3, as DNA: TGTGCCAGCACCAAAAGGGGCAGGAACTACGAGCAGTACTTC.

This clonotype was counted at least ten times. This chain links TRBV7-6 with TRBJ1-4; unclear D gene. Germline-derived CDR1 and CDR2 are SGHVS and FNYEAQ. This CDR3 has 16 residues. Trimming removed 3 bases at V and 0 bases at J, with 11 bases between. This chain's CDR3 is CASSLETPATNEKLFF. The CDR3 nucleotides read TGTGCCAGCAGCTTGGAGACTCCTGCAACTAATGAAAAACTGTTTTTT.

The gene calls are TRBV9 and TRBJ2-1; 8 positions agree with TRBD2. The junction had 7 bases not matched to a gene; V was cut back by 3 bases and J by 2 bases. The CDR3 covers 16 residues. Germline-derived CDR1 and CDR2 are SGDLS and YYNGEE. The CDR3 sequence is CASSGLAGRTYNEQFF. The CDR3 coding sequence is TGTGCCAGCAGCGGCTTAGCGGGAAGGACCTACAATGAGCAGTTCTTC.

This clonotype occurred many times. The CDR3: CASSFTGGTEAFF. The DNA of the CDR3 is TGTGCCAGCAGTTTTACGGGAGGCACTGAAGCTTTCTTT. V is TRBV12-3 or TRBV12-4 and J is TRBJ1-1; D is unresolved. V gave up 3 bases and J gave up 4 bases, with 9 bases separating them. The CDR3 extends over 13 amino acids.

This clonotype turned up a few times. The chain employs TRBV7-2 and TRBJ2-7; TRBD2 is a possible D gene (5 bases). Germline values: CDR1 SGHTA, CDR2 FQGNSA. The CDR3 is made up of 15 amino acids. Deletions cut 5 bases from V and 3 bases from J, with 17 bases between. The CDR3 sequence: CASSPEATTYYEQYF. The CDR3 nucleotides are TGTGCCAGCAGCCCCGAGGCGACTACCTACTACGAGCAGTACTTC.

The CDR3 bases are TGCAGCGTTGGCAGCCTTTATGGCTACACCTTC. This sequence encodes CSVGSLYGYTF. The chain couples TRBV29-1 to TRBJ1-2, with unresolved D. V was cut by 4 bases and J by 5 bases, with 8 bases left in between. The germline V gene has CDR1 SQVTM and CDR2 ANQGSEA. CDR3 length: 11 amino acids.

Only a few counts were recorded for this clonotype. The gene calls are TRBV7-6 and TRBJ1-4, with 10 bases matching TRBD1. Losses at the gene ends were 5 bases for V and 11 bases for J; bases not matched to a gene: 8. CDR1 is SGHVS, CDR2 FNYEAQ, per germline. The CDR3 runs 14 residues. CDR3: CASSTDRGHPKLFF. In DNA, the CDR3 is TGTGCCAGCAGCACCGACAGGGGGCATCCGAAACTGTTTTTT.

The chain couples TRBV7-9 to TRBJ2-7; D is unclear. Trimming removed 4 bases from V and 2 bases from J, with 21 bases in between. The germline V gene encodes CDR1 SEHNR and CDR2 FQNEAQ (reference sequence). The CDR3 contains 17 residues. The DNA of the CDR3 is TGTGCCAGCAGCTCCTCTGCGGCGGTGGCGGAGACCTACGAGCAGTACTTC. This translates into CASSSSAAVAETYEQYF.